A single T cell receptor (beta chain) is shown here with its context. Its matching antigen is unknown. Sequencing was performed with immunoSEQ multiplex PCR; in TCRdb, only in-frame clones are kept and a portion is missing. The sample includes fewer than 40,000 clones, 88% seen only once; the top ten take roughly 1.8%. The sample comes from a study of T cell clonotyping in hematopoietic cell transplantation. The study's findings and limits: After transplant, recipient diversity fell while pathologically expanded clonotypes grew through day 180.

The CDR3 spans 14 residues. Germline lookup yields CDR1 SGHRS and CDR2 YFSETQ. The TCR sequence derives from a woman aged 35 to 49 in good health. Some clones in this sample may be carry-over from other donors' samples. The sequenced material came from peripheral blood mononuclear cells. V gene TRBV5-1 combines with J gene TRBJ2-1; D unclear. CDR3 DNA: TGCGCTAGCTGCCCGTCCCTATGTGGGGATGAGCAGTTCTTC. Its protein product is CASCPSLCGDEQFF.